This T cell receptor (beta chain) was identified during a study of blood T cell repertoires in COVID-19. Study context: Specimens from acute and convalescent COVID-19 originated in the United States, Italy and Spain.

Unmatched junction bases numbered 1, after V lost 0 bases and J lost 2 bases. CDR3 length equals 15 residues. Per the germline V gene, CDR1 is MNHNY and CDR2 is SVGAGI (reference sequence). Participants were aged roughly 18 to 100 years from approximately 25 US areas. Recovered Cohort 3 donors showed two negative PCRs, clearance, or symptom resolution. Per the original data handling: Estimated nucleated cell counts came from reference gene primer amplification. Sequenced by immunoSEQ multiplex PCR; TCRdb stores in-frame clones only, minus some. That table is the source of V, J and clone size, and D and trimming were worked out from the DNA. The table shows around 170,000 clones, with about 82% occurring only once.

This chain links TRBV6-6 with TRBJ1-5, with 7 positions matching TRBD1. The sequenced sample consisted of PBMCs or T cells enriched from blood (not recorded which). The receptor was isolated from a woman aged 30 to 39 who had recovered from COVID-19. CDR3 in amino acids: CASSYSQGRNQPQHF. CDR3 nucleotides: TGTGCCAGCAGTTACTCACAGGGGCGCAATCAGCCCCAGCATTTT.